This T cell receptor beta chain was observed in a study of T cells in Graves' hyperthyroidism and ophthalmopathy. The V gene's germline CDR1 is SGHRS and CDR2 YFSETQ. Trimming removed 7 bases from V and 4 bases from J, with 17 bases in between. This CDR3 is 14 amino acids long. It was RNA transcripts that yielded the amplified TCR beta CDR3 regions. In the first-round RT-PCR of the TCR CDR3, the HTBI primer set was used. A single record per CDR3 protein comes from TCRdb applying MiXCR to the multiplex PCR reads. The sample lists more than 550,000 distinct CDR3 sequences; 17% were seen once. This receptor was obtained from a man in his fifties or sixties with Graves' hyperthyroidism. Sequenced input: blood. The rearrangement joins TRBV5-1 to TRBJ2-5; perhaps TRBD2 as D (5 bases). CDR3 coding DNA: TGCGCCAGCCGTGTGGAGGCGATGTTAGAGACCCAGTACTTC. Translation: CASRVEAMLETQYF.